A selection of T cell receptor beta chains follows, all from one sample in a study of T cell responses to AZD1222 COVID-19 vaccine. The table came from immunoSEQ multiplex PCR; TCRdb's copy has only in-frame clones and leaves some out. The data hold around 180,000 clones, with about 87% observed a single time. Sequencing was performed on peripheral blood, taken on day 0 of MenACWY control vaccination. Source of these receptors: an adult in good health. CDR3s include the opening cysteine and the closing phenylalanine or tryptophan. The D gene is left open where the match is weak. Clone size is given for some rows only: seen once, a few or many times, or a class if the clone is expanded.

abundance | j_gene | d_gene | v_gene | CDR3nt | CDR3aa
. | TRBJ1-1 | . | TRBV2 | TGTGCCAGCAGTACCACAGGGTCTATCACTGAAGCTTTCTTT | CASSTTGSITEAFF
. | TRBJ2-2 | . | TRBV3-1/TRBV3-2 | TGTGCCAGCAGCCATAAAGGGTCCGGGGAGCTGTTTTTT | CASSHKGSGELFF
. | TRBJ2-3 | TRBD2 | TRBV29-1 | TGCAGCGTTGAAACTAGCGGGAGCACAGATACGCAGTATTTT | CSVETSGSTDTQYF
. | TRBJ2-3 | TRBD2 | TRBV5-1 | TGCGCCAGCAGCTTGACTAGCGTCACAGATACGCAGTATTTT | CASSLTSVTDTQYF
. | TRBJ1-3 | . | TRBV4-2 | TGTGCCAGCAGCCCTCCAAGCTCTGGAAACACCATATATTTT | CASSPPSSGNTIYF
few | TRBJ2-3 | TRBD1 | TRBV20-1 | TGCAGTGCTAGTCCCCTGACAGGGGGTGGCACAGATACGCAGTATTTT | CSASPLTGGGTDTQYF
. | TRBJ2-1 | TRBD1 | TRBV14 | TGTGCCAGCAGCCAAGAAGTTGGGACAGGGGGAAACAATGAGCAGTTCTTC | CASSQEVGTGGNNEQFF
. | TRBJ1-4 | . | TRBV6-6 | TGTGCCAGCAGTTACTATCGGGGTAGTAATGAAAAACTGTTTTTT | CASSYYRGSNEKLFF
. | TRBJ2-5 | TRBD2 | TRBV4-1 | TGCGCCAGCAGCCAAGTTCCTAGCGGATTTCAAGAGACCCAGTACTTC | CASSQVPSGFQETQYF
once | TRBJ1-5 | . | TRBV24-1 | TGTGCCACCAGTGATACAGGCTTGGCCAATCAGCCCCAGCATTTT | CATSDTGLANQPQHF
. | TRBJ2-3 | . | TRBV27 | TGTGCCAGCAGTTTATCGATGGAGCCAACGAGGGTCACAGATACGCAGTATTTT | CASSLSMEPTRVTDTQYF
. | TRBJ2-1 | . | TRBV2 | TGTGCCAGCAGTGAACAGGGTATGAATGAGCAGTTCTTC | CASSEQGMNEQFF
. | TRBJ2-1 | TRBD2 | TRBV5-4 | TGTGCCAGCAGCTATAGCGGGAGGGTGGATGAGCAGTTCTTC | CASSYSGRVDEQFF
. | TRBJ2-3 | . | TRBV7-9 | TGTGCCAGCAGCTTAGACGAGGGCGGGACGCAGTATTTT | CASSLDEGGTQYF
. | TRBJ1-1 | . | TRBV19 | TGTGCCAGTACCCCGTCCCTGAACACTGAAGCTTTCTTT | CASTPSLNTEAFF